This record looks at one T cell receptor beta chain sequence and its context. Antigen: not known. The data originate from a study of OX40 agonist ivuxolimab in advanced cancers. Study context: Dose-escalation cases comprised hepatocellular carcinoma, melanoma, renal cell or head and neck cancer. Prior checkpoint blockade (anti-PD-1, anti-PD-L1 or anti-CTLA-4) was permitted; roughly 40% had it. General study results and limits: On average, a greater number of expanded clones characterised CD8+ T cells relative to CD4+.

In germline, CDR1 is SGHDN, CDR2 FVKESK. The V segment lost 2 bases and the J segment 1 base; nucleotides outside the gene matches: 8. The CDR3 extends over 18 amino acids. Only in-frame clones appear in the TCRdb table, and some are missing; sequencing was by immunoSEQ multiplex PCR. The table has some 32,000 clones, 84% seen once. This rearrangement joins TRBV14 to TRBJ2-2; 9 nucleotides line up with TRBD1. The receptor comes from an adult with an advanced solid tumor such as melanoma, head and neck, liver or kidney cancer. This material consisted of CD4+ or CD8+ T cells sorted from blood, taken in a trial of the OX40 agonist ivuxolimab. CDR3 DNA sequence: TGTGCCAGCAGCCAACCCCGAGGGACAGGGAGGAACACCGGGGAGCTGTTTTTT. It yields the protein CASSQPRGTGRNTGELFF.